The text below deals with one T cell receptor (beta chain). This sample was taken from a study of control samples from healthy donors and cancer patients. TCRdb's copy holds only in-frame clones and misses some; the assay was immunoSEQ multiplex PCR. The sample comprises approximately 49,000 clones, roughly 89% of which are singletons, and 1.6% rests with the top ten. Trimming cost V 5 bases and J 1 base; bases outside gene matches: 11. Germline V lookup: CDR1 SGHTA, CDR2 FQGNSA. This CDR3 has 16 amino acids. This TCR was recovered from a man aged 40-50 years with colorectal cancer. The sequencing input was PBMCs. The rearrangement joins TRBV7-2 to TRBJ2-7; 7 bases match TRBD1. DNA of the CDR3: TGTGCCAGCAGCCCAACAGGGGCGGTCTATTCCTACGAGCAGTACTTC. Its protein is CASSPTGAVYSYEQYF.